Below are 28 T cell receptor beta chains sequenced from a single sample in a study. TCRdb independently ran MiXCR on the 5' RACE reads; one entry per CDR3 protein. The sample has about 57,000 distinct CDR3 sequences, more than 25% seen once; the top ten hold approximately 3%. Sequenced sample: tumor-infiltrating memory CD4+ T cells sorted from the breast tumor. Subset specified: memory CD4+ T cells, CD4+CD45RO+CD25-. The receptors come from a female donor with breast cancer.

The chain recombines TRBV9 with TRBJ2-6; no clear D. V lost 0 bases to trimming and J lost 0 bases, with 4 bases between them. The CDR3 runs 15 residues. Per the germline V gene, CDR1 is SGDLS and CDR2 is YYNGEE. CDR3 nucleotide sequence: TGTGCCAGCAGCGTAGCAGTCTCTGGGGCCAACGTCCTGACTTTC. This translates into CASSVAVSGANVLTF.

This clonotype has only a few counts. The CDR3 DNA follows: TGTGCCAGCAGCTTTCAGTCTCGGGCGAAAAACACCATATATTTT. Residues: CASSFQSRAKNTIYF. The chain has TRBV7-2 and TRBJ1-3; D ambiguous. V was cut by 3 bases and J by 6 bases, with 15 bases left in between. The length of the CDR3 is 15 residues. CDR1 SGHTA and CDR2 FQGNSA come from the germline V gene. The full variable domain, completed using reference TRBV7-2 and TRBJ1-3, is GAGVSQSPSNKVTEKGKDVELRCDPISGHTALYWYRQSLGQGLEFLIYFQGNSAPDKSGLPSDRFSAERTGGSVSTLTIQRTQQEDSAVYLCASSFQSRAKNTIYFGEGSWLTVV.

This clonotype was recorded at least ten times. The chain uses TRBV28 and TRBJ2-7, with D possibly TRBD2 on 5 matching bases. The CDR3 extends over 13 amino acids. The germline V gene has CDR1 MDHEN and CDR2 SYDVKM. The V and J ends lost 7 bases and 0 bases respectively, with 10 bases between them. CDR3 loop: CASTRETSYEQYF. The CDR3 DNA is TGTGCCAGCACCCGGGAAACCTCCTACGAGCAGTACTTC.

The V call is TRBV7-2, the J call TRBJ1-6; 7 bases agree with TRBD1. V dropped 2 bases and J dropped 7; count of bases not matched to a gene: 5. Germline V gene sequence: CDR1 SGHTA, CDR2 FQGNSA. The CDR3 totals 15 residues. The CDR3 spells CASSLIKGQNSPLHF. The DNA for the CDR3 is TGTGCCAGCAGCTTAATTAAGGGACAGAATTCACCCCTCCACTTT.

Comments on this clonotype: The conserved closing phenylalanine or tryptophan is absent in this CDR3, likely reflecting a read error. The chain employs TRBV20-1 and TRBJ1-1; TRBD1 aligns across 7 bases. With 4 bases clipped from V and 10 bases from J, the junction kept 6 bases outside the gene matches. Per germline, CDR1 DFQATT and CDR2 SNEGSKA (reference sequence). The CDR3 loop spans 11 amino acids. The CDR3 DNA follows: TGCAGTGCTACTGAGGCAGGGGGAGCTTTCTCT. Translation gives CSATEAGGAFS.

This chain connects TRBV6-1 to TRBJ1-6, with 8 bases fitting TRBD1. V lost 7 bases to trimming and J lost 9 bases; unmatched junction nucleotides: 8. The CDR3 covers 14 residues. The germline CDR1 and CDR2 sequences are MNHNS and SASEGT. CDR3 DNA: TGTGCCAGCAACCTCCGTGACAGGGGTTCACCCCTCCACTTT. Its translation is CASNLRDRGSPLHF.

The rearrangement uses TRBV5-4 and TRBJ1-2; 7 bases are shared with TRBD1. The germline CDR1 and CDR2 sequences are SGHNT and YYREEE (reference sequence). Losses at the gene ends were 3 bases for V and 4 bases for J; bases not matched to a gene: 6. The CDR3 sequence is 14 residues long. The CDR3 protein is CASSSQGVRYGYTF. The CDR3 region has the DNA TGTGCCAGCAGCTCGCAGGGGGTTCGCTATGGCTACACCTTC.

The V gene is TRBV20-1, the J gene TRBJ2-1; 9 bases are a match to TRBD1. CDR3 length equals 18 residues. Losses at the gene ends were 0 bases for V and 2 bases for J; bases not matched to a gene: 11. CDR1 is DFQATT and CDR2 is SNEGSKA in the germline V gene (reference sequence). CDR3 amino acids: CSARDRTGDLLTYNEQFF. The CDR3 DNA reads TGCAGTGCTAGAGATAGGACAGGGGACCTACTCACCTACAATGAGCAGTTCTTC.

Here the CDR3 reads CSVGAGFTDTQYF. As DNA, the CDR3 is TGCAGCGTTGGAGCGGGTTTCACAGATACGCAGTATTTT. The chain has TRBV29-1 and TRBJ2-3; weak D call: TRBD2 (6 bases). CDR1 and CDR2 (germline): SQVTM, ANQGSEA. CDR3 length: 13 amino acids. The ends were cut back, 4 bases at V and 2 bases at J, with 10 bases in the middle.

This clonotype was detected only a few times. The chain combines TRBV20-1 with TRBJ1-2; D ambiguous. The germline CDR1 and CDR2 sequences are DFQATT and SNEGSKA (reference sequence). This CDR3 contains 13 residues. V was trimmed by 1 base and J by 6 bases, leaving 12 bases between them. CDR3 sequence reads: CSARVGVVNGYTF. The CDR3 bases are TGCAGTGCTAGAGTGGGCGTAGTTAATGGCTACACCTTC.

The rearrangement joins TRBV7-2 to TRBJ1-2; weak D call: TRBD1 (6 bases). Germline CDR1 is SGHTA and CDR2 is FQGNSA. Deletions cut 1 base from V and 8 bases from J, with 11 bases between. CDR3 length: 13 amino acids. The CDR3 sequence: CASSLVQGKGYTF. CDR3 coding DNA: TGTGCCAGCAGCTTAGTACAGGGAAAAGGCTACACCTTC.

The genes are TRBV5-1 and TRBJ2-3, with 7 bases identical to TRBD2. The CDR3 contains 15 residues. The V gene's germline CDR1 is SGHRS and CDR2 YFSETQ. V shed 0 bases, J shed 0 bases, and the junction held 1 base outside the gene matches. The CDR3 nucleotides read TGCGCCAGCAGCTTGGATAGCGGGAGCACAGATACGCAGTATTTT. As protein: CASSLDSGSTDTQYF.

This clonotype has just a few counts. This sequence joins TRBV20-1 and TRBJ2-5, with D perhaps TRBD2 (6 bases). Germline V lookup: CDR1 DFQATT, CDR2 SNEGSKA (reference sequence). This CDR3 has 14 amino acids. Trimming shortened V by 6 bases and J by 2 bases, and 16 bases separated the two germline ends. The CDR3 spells CSAPSAPRQETQYF. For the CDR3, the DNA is TGCAGTGCGCCTAGCGCCCCGCGACAAGAGACCCAGTACTTC.

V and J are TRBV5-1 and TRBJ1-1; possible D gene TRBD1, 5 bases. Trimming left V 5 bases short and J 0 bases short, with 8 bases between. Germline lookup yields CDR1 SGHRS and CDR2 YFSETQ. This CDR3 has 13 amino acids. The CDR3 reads CASRRGMNTEAFF. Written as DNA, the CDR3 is TGCGCCAGCAGGAGGGGAATGAACACTGAAGCTTTCTTT.

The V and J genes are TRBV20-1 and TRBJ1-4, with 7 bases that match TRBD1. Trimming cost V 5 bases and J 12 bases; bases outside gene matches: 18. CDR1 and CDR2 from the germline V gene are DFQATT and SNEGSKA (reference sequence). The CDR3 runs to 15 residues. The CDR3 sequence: CSAPNPQTGWGELFF. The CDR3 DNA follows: TGCAGTGCTCCTAACCCTCAGACAGGGTGGGGCGAACTGTTTTTT.

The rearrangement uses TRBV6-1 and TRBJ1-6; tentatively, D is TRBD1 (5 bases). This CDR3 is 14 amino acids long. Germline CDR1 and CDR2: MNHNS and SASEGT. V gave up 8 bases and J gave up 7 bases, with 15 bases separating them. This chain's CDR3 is CASEEGLTNSPLHF. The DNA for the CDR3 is TGTGCCAGCGAGGAGGGACTCACGAATTCACCCCTCCACTTT.

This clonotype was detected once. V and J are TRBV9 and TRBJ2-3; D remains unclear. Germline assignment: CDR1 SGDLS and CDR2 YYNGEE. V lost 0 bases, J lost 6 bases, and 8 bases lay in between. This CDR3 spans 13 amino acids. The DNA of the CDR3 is TGTGCCAGCAGCGTAGCTACCCGGGATACGCAGTATTTT. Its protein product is CASSVATRDTQYF.

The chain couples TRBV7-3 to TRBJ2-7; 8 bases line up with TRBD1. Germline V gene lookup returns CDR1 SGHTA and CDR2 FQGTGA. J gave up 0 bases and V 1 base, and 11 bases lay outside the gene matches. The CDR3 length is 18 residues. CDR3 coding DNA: TGTGCCAGCAGCTTAATGGACAGGGTCAACCCAAGCTCCTACGAGCAGTACTTC. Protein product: CASSLMDRVNPSSYEQYF.

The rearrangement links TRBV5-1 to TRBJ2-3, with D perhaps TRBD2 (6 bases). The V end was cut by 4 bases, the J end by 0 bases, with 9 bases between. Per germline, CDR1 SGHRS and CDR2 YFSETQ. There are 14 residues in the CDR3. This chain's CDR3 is CASSKGTSTDTQYF. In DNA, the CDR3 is TGCGCCAGCAGCAAAGGGACTAGCACAGATACGCAGTATTTT.

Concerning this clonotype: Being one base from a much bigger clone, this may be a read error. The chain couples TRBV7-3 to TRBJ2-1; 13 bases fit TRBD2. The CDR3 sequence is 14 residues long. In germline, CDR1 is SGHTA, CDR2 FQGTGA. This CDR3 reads CASSPGLAGDERFF. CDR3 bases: TGTGCCAGCAGCCCCGGACTAGCGGGAGACGAGCGGTTCTTC.

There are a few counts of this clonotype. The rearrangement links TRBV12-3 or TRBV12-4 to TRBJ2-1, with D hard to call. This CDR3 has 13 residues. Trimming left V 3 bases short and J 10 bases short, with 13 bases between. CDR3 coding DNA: TGTGCCAGCAGTTTCGCGGTGGACGCAGAGCAGTTCTTC. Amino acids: CASSFAVDAEQFF.

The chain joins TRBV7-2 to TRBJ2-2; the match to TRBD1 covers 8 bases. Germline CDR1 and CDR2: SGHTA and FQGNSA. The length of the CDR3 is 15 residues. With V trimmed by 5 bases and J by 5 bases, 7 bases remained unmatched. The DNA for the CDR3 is TGTGCCAGCAGCCCCGGACAGGGAACGACCGGGGAGCTGTTTTTT. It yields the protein CASSPGQGTTGELFF.

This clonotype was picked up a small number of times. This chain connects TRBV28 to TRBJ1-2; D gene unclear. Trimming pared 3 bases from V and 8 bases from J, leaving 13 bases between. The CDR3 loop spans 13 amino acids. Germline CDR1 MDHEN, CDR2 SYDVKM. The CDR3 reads CASSFARQQGYTF. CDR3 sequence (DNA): TGTGCCAGCAGTTTCGCTCGGCAGCAGGGCTACACCTTC.

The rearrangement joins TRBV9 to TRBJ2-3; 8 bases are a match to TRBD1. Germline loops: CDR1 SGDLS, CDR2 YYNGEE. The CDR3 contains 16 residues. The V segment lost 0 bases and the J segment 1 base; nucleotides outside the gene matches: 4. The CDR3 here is CASSVVQGDGTDTQYF. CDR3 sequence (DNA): TGTGCCAGCAGCGTAGTACAGGGGGATGGCACAGATACGCAGTATTTT.

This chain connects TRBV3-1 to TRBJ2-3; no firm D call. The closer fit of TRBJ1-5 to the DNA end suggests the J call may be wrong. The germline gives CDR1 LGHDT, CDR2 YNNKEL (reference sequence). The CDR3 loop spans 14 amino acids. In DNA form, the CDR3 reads TGTGCCAGCAGCCATACGGGTCCTTCGGATACGCAGCATTTT. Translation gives CASSHTGPSDTQHF.

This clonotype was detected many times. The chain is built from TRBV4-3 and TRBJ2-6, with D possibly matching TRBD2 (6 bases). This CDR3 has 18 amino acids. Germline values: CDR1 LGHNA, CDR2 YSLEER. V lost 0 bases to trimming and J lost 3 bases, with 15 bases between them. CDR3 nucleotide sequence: TGCGCCAGCAGCCAAGAGGAGGGTTCGGTACATGGGGCCAACGTCCTGACTTTC. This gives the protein CASSQEEGSVHGANVLTF.

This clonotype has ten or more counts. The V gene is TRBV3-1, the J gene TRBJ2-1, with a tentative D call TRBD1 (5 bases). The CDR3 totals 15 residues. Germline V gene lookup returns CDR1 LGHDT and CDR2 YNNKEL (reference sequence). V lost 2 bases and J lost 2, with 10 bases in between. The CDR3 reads CASSQSRQPYNEQFF. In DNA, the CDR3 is TGTGCCAGCAGCCAAAGCCGACAGCCCTACAATGAGCAGTTCTTC.

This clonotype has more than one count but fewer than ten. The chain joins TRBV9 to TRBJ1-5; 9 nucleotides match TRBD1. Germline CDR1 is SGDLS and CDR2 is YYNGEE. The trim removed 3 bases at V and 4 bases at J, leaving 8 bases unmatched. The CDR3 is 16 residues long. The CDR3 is CASSATGTGRNQPQHF. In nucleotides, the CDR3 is TGTGCCAGCAGCGCAACCGGGACAGGGAGGAATCAGCCCCAGCATTTT.